This T cell receptor beta chain emerged from a study of cytomegalovirus exposure and HLA in healthy donors. Whole-study results and caveats: Later analysis associated a missense DCLRE1C variant with TCR beta V- and J-gene trimming.

Concerning this clone: As yet, its antigen is unknown.

PCR was performed using 60 Vbeta and 13 Jbeta primers. Clones were read by immunoSEQ multiplex PCR, and TCRdb kept only the in-frame ones, dropping some. The sample lists tens of thousands of clones; under 80% were seen once. V was clipped by 5 bases and J by 2 bases; unmatched bases: 5. Germline CDR1 and CDR2: MNHEY and SVGAGI. CDR3 length equals 14 residues. This chain joins TRBV6-5 and TRBJ1-2; TRBD1 matches at 7 bases. This TCR came from a male donor in good health and CMV-seropositive. Sequencing used PBMCs. CDR3 residues: CASSEGGSNYGYTF. In nucleotides, the CDR3 is TGTGCCAGCAGTGAAGGGGGCTCCAACTATGGCTACACCTTC.